This is a list of T cell receptor beta chains from one sample in a study of blood T cell repertoires in COVID-19. The table came from immunoSEQ multiplex PCR; TCRdb's copy has only in-frame clones and leaves some out. The table records about 190,000 clones, roughly 90% of them present only once. Sequencing input: peripheral blood. These receptors all stem from a man between 40 and 49 years old with acute or convalescent COVID-19. Each CDR3 is given with its conserved first and last residue. D genes are given only for firm matches. The size entry is marked missing in some rows and otherwise reads once, few, many or a size class.

d_call	v_call	j_call	clone_size	cdr3_aa	cdr3_nt
TRBD1	TRBV6-2/TRBV6-3	TRBJ2-5	NA	CASSLNRGTQYF	TGTGCCAGCAGCCTTAACAGGGGTACCCAGTACTTC
NA	TRBV2	TRBJ1-1	NA	CASSLAPMNTEAFF	TGTGCCAGCAGCTTAGCCCCGATGAACACTGAAGCTTTCTTT
TRBD1	TRBV5-1	TRBJ1-5	once	CASSSLGTGSNQPQHF	TGCGCCAGCAGCTCTTTGGGGACAGGTAGCAATCAGCCCCAGCATTTT
NA	TRBV6-4	TRBJ1-1	NA	CASSDSSWNTEAFF	TGTGCCAGCAGTGACTCGAGTTGGAACACTGAAGCTTTCTTT
TRBD2	TRBV2	TRBJ2-1	NA	CASRRAGGPYNEQFF	TGTGCCAGCAGGAGGGCGGGGGGGCCGTACAATGAGCAGTTCTTC
NA	TRBV19	TRBJ1-1	NA	CATRRGLANTEAFF	TGTGCCACACGGAGAGGGCTCGCGAACACTGAAGCTTTCTTT
NA	TRBV6-5	TRBJ1-1	NA	CASSYNRNTEAFF	TGTGCCAGCAGTTACAATCGGAACACTGAAGCTTTCTTT
NA	TRBV7-2	TRBJ2-7	once	CASSSSGIREQYF	TGTGCCAGCAGCTCATCAGGGATTCGCGAGCAGTACTTC
TRBD1	TRBV12-3/TRBV12-4	TRBJ1-1	NA	CASSTTGETEAFF	TGTGCCAGCAGTACTACAGGGGAGACTGAAGCTTTCTTT
TRBD1	TRBV24-1	TRBJ1-5	NA	CATSDQQGGQPQHF	TGTGCCACCAGTGACCAACAGGGGGGGCAGCCCCAGCATTTT
NA	TRBV5-4	TRBJ2-7	NA	CASSLGGISGEQYF	TGTGCCAGCAGCTTGGGCGGGATCTCTGGCGAGCAGTACTTC
NA	TRBV7-9	TRBJ1-2	NA	CASSPGGVVYGYTF	TGTGCCAGCAGCCCCGGGGGTGTTGTCTATGGCTACACCTTC
TRBD1	TRBV15	TRBJ1-2	NA	CATSSGQGYYGYTF	TGTGCCACCAGCAGTGGACAGGGTTACTATGGCTACACCTTC
NA	TRBV5-4	TRBJ1-1	NA	CASSLAGSGNTEAFF	TGTGCCAGCAGCTTGGCGGGGTCAGGGAACACTGAAGCTTTCTTT
TRBD1	TRBV19	TRBJ1-4	NA	CASGQGKGSEKLFF	TGTGCCAGTGGACAGGGGAAAGGGAGTGAAAAACTGTTTTTT
TRBD1	TRBV5-1	TRBJ1-5	once	CASRPSTGGNQPQHF	TGCGCCAGCAGGCCGTCAACAGGGGGTAATCAGCCCCAGCATTTT
NA	TRBV5-1	TRBJ1-2	NA	CASNPTGENYGYTF	TGCGCCAGCAACCCGACAGGCGAGAACTATGGCTACACCTTC
TRBD2	TRBV5-6	TRBJ2-3	NA	CASSPGGMMGYF	TGTGCCAGCAGCCCGGGGGGAATGATGGGGTATTTT
TRBD1	TRBV3-1/TRBV3-2	TRBJ1-4	NA	CASSRTGAGREKLFF	TGTGCCAGCAGCCGGACAGGGGCCGGACGAGAAAAACTGTTTTTT
NA	TRBV2	TRBJ1-2	once	CASMPGIYGYTF	TGTGCCAGCATGCCAGGGATCTATGGCTACACCTTC
NA	TRBV30	TRBJ2-2	NA	CAWARGGNTGELFF	TGTGCCTGGGCCCGGGGTGGCAACACCGGGGAGCTGTTTTTT
NA	TRBV6-7	TRBJ2-3	NA	CASSVVLFAGEDTQYF	TGTGCCAGCAGTGTCGTTCTATTTGCTGGGGAGGATACGCAGTATTTT
NA	TRBV10-3	TRBJ1-4	NA	CAISSFGEKLFF	TGTGCCATCAGTAGCTTCGGTGAAAAACTGTTTTTT
NA	TRBV6-1	TRBJ1-1	NA	CASSESDYGAFF	TGTGCCAGCAGTGAATCGGACTACGGAGCTTTCTTT
NA	TRBV28	TRBJ2-1	NA	CASSLSVNEQFF	TGTGCCAGCAGTTTAAGCGTGAATGAGCAGTTCTTC
NA	TRBV5-5	TRBJ2-3	NA	CASSLDPGSYTDTQYF	TGTGCCAGCAGCTTGGACCCCGGGTCCTATACAGATACGCAGTATTTT
NA	TRBV25-1	TRBJ2-1	NA	CASSESAGSYNEQFF	TGTGCCAGCAGTGAGTCGGCGGGGTCCTACAATGAGCAGTTCTTC
NA	TRBV10-2	TRBJ2-5	NA	CASSGAGAGETQYF	TGCGCCAGCAGTGGGGCGGGGGCGGGGGAGACCCAGTACTTC
TRBD1	TRBV18	TRBJ2-4	NA	CASSRQGRLAKNIQYF	TGTGCCAGCTCACGACAGGGTAGACTAGCCAAAAACATTCAGTACTTC
NA	TRBV18	TRBJ2-3	NA	CASSPPSEDTQYF	TGTGCCAGCTCACCTCCTAGTGAAGATACGCAGTATTTT
NA	TRBV5-1	TRBJ2-3	few	CASSLASTSTDTQYF	TGCGCCAGCAGCTTGGCAAGTACTAGCACAGATACGCAGTATTTT
TRBD1	TRBV27	TRBJ1-2	NA	CASSLDATGNYGYTF	TGTGCCAGCAGCTTAGACGCGACAGGGAACTATGGCTACACCTTC
NA	TRBV21-1	TRBJ2-7	NA	CASSKVHSSYEQYF	TGTGCCAGCAGCAAAGTCCACAGCTCCTACGAGCAGTACTTC
TRBD1	TRBV6-5	TRBJ2-7	NA	CASSYDRGNRQYF	TGTGCCAGCAGTTACGACAGGGGAAATAGGCAGTACTTC
TRBD2	TRBV5-6	TRBJ2-7	NA	CASSPDRGGNYEQYF	TGTGCCAGCAGCCCAGACCGGGGGGGGAACTACGAGCAGTACTTC
NA	TRBV19	TRBJ1-1	NA	CASSTRQLLNTEAFF	TGTGCCAGTAGTACCCGACAGTTACTGAACACTGAAGCTTTCTTT
NA	TRBV12-5	TRBJ1-6	many	CASVSKQVYNSPLHF	TGTGCTAGTGTCTCGAAACAGGTCTATAATTCACCCCTCCACTTT
NA	TRBV27	TRBJ1-5	NA	CASSLGGQPQHF	TGTGCCAGCAGTTTAGGGGGGCAGCCCCAGCATTTT
TRBD2	TRBV5-4	TRBJ2-2	NA	CASSLGLAGTHTGELFF	TGTGCCAGCAGCTTGGGACTAGCGGGGACCCACACCGGGGAGCTGTTTTTT
TRBD1	TRBV29-1	TRBJ2-5	NA	CSVVDPRGLETQYF	TGCAGCGTCGTCGACCCCAGGGGGCTTGAGACCCAGTACTTC
NA	TRBV30	TRBJ1-2	few	CAWSTGNQFYGYTF	TGTGCCTGGAGTACCGGGAATCAATTTTATGGCTACACCTTC
NA	TRBV10-3	TRBJ1-1	NA	CAISAWNTEAFF	TGTGCCATCAGTGCTTGGAACACTGAAGCTTTCTTT
TRBD1	TRBV2	TRBJ2-1	NA	CASSIGTGSSYNEQFF	TGTGCCAGCAGCATCGGGACAGGGAGCTCCTACAATGAGCAGTTCTTC
NA	TRBV5-1	TRBJ2-3	NA	CASSLGGPRDTQYF	TGCGCCAGCAGCTTGGGAGGTCCGAGAGATACGCAGTATTTT
TRBD1	TRBV6-5	TRBJ1-3	once	CASSNYRDSSGNTIYF	TGTGCCAGCAGTAACTATCGGGACAGCTCTGGAAACACCATATATTTT
TRBD1	TRBV7-6	TRBJ1-6	NA	CASSLGGQGSNSPLHF	TGTGCCAGCAGCTTAGGGGGACAGGGGTCTAATTCACCCCTCCACTTT
NA	TRBV6-5	TRBJ1-1	NA	CASSYSSYEAFF	TGTGCCAGCAGTTACTCGAGCTATGAAGCTTTCTTT
TRBD2	TRBV30	TRBJ2-1	NA	CEISGTSGGCEQFF	TGTGAGATCAGTGGGACTAGCGGGGGGTGTGAGCAGTTCTTC
NA	TRBV28	TRBJ2-6	NA	CASSLSLGAANVLTF	TGTGCCAGCAGTTTATCTCTAGGGGCAGCCAACGTCCTGACTTTC
TRBD1	TRBV3-1/TRBV3-2	TRBJ1-2	once	CASSQAPGTGGLHYGYTF	TGTGCCAGCAGCCAAGCCCCCGGGACAGGGGGACTCCACTATGGCTACACCTTC
NA	TRBV7-9	TRBJ1-5	NA	CASSLGTAQPQHF	TGTGCCAGCAGCTTAGGGACAGCTCAGCCCCAGCATTTT
NA	TRBV4-1	TRBJ2-2	NA	CASSQDAVTGNTGELFF	TGCGCCAGCAGCCAAGATGCTGTAACGGGGAACACCGGGGAGCTGTTTTTT
TRBD1	TRBV7-9	TRBJ2-7	NA	CASSSETGAYSYEQYF	TGTGCCAGCAGCTCCGAGACAGGGGCCTACTCCTACGAGCAGTACTTC
TRBD2	TRBV11-2	TRBJ2-1	NA	CASSEGLAGVGYNEQFF	TGTGCCAGCAGCGAGGGACTAGCGGGGGTAGGGTACAATGAGCAGTTCTTC
NA	TRBV2	TRBJ1-2	NA	CASIQGYGYTF	TGTGCCAGCATCCAGGGTTATGGCTACACCTTC
TRBD1	TRBV19	TRBJ1-5	NA	CAGGTGINQPQHF	TGTGCCGGGGGGACAGGGATCAATCAGCCCCAGCATTTT
NA	TRBV2	TRBJ2-3	once	CASSASSGGPDTQYF	TGTGCCAGCAGTGCAAGCTCCGGGGGTCCCGATACGCAGTATTTT